Listed below are T cell receptor beta chains from one sample, sequenced in a study of CD8 T cells in ankylosing spondylitis. TCRdb reanalysed the 5' RACE reads using MiXCR and keeps one entry per CDR3 protein. The sample contains some 240,000 distinct CDR3 sequences, roughly a quarter of which appear only once. Input material: blood, either unsorted or a sorted T cell fraction (not recorded which). Every receptor here comes from a male donor with ankylosing spondylitis or in good health (not recorded which). Each CDR3 is given with its conserved first and last residue. A D gene is named only where the DNA matches it firmly. Clone size is stated in some rows and not others, as once, few, many or a class when expanded.

j_gene	len	v_gene	d_gene	abundance	CDR3nt	CDR3aa
TRBJ2-3	14	TRBV20-1	TRBD1	many	TGCAGTGCTAGGACAGGGCATGGCACAGATACGCAGTATTTT	CSARTGHGTDTQYF
TRBJ2-7	14	TRBV5-1	TRBD1	NA	TGCGCCAGCAGCATCGGACAGGCGACCTACGAGCAGTACTTC	CASSIGQATYEQYF
TRBJ2-7	12	TRBV12-3/TRBV12-4	NA	NA	TGTGCCAGCAGTTTTTTATGGGGCGAGCAGTACTTC	CASSFLWGEQYF
TRBJ2-5	14	TRBV20-1	TRBD1	many	TGCAGTGCTGGTCGAACAGGGGTGGGAGAGACCCAGTACTTC	CSAGRTGVGETQYF
TRBJ2-2	15	TRBV12-3/TRBV12-4	TRBD1	few	TGTGCCAGCAGCGCGACAGGGCAGTTAGGCGGGGAGCTGTTTTTT	CASSATGQLGGELFF
TRBJ2-1	13	TRBV20-1	TRBD2	many	TGCAGTGCTCCGAAACTAGCGGGGGATGAGCAGTTCTTC	CSAPKLAGDEQFF
TRBJ1-1	13	TRBV29-1	NA	many	TGCAGCGTTGGTGGGTTGTGGAACACTGAAGCTTTCTTT	CSVGGLWNTEAFF
TRBJ2-2	14	TRBV20-1	NA	NA	TGCAGTGCTAGCGTCAGCCAGAACACCGGGGAGCTGTTTTTT	CSASVSQNTGELFF
TRBJ2-3	14	TRBV10-3	TRBD1	NA	TGTGCCATCAGTGCTGACAGGGACGCAGATACGCAGTATTTT	CAISADRDADTQYF
TRBJ2-5	15	TRBV15	NA	NA	TGTGCCACCAGCACCAGGACTACCAGACAAGAGACCCAGTACTTC	CATSTRTTRQETQYF
TRBJ2-7	13	TRBV7-3	TRBD2	many	TGTGCCAGCAGCCCAGGGAGGGAGTACGAGCAGTACTTC	CASSPGREYEQYF
TRBJ2-1	16	TRBV18	NA	NA	TGTGCCAGCTCACTGGGAGGTTCGCAGGGCGTCAATGAGCAGTTCTTC	CASSLGGSQGVNEQFF
TRBJ2-7	13	TRBV20-1	TRBD2	NA	TGCAGTGCTAAAAGGACTAGCCGGGGCGAGCAGTACTTC	CSAKRTSRGEQYF
TRBJ2-7	12	TRBV5-1	TRBD1	many	TGCGCCAGCAGCCTCGACAGGGGCGAGCAGTACTTC	CASSLDRGEQYF
TRBJ2-7	13	TRBV12-3/TRBV12-4	TRBD1	few	TGTGCCAGCAGTCATACAGGGGCCGCCGAGCAGTACTTC	CASSHTGAAEQYF
TRBJ2-7	16	TRBV28	TRBD2	many	TGTGCCAGCAGTTTGGGGAGTTTGGGGGGGAGCTACGAGCAGTACTTC	CASSLGSLGGSYEQYF
TRBJ2-2	14	TRBV20-1	NA	NA	TGCAGTGCTATGAGGCAGGCGAACACCGGGGAGCTGTTTTTT	CSAMRQANTGELFF
TRBJ1-4	11	TRBV29-1	NA	many	TGCAGTGTCTGGGCGAATGAAAAACTGTTTTTT	CSVWANEKLFF
TRBJ2-5	14	TRBV20-1	NA	NA	TGCAGTGCCTCCCGCCCGGTAATCTTGGAGACCCAGTACTTC	CSASRPVILETQYF
TRBJ1-1	14	TRBV6-1	NA	many	TGTGCCAGCACTGACACGGGGGCGCTCACTGAAGCTTTCTTT	CASTDTGALTEAFF
TRBJ2-7	12	TRBV20-1	NA	many	TGCAGTGCTGGGGACAACTCCTACGAGCAGTACTTC	CSAGDNSYEQYF
TRBJ2-5	16	TRBV6-5	NA	few	TGTGCCAGCAGTTACTCCCTCGGACAGAGGGGGGAGACCCAGTACTTC	CASSYSLGQRGETQYF
TRBJ2-2	16	TRBV6-1	TRBD2	NA	TGTGCCAGCAGTCTTCGTAGTAGCGGGGGCACCGGGGAGCTGTTTTTT	CASSLRSSGGTGELFF
TRBJ2-1	15	TRBV29-1	NA	many	TGCAGCTCTGTGCCGCGCGGCTCCTCCTACAATGAGCAGTTCTTC	CSSVPRGSSYNEQFF
TRBJ1-1	11	TRBV2	NA	many	TGTGCCAGCGGGGGGAACACTGAAGCTTTCTTT	CASGGNTEAFF
TRBJ2-1	14	TRBV7-8	TRBD1	NA	TGTGCCAGCAGGTCTAGGGGGCTAAACAATGAGCAGTTCTTC	CASRSRGLNNEQFF
TRBJ2-2	15	TRBV5-1	NA	many	TGCGCCAGCAGCTTGGAAGCAGGGATGGCCGGGGAGCTGTTTTTT	CASSLEAGMAGELFF
TRBJ1-4	14	TRBV15	NA	NA	TGTGCCACCAGCAGAGATATCGGGGTAGAAAAACTGTTTTTT	CATSRDIGVEKLFF
TRBJ2-1	16	TRBV20-1	NA	NA	TGCAGTGCTGAGGGGTGGGTGGCGGCCTCCTACAATGAGCAGTTCTTC	CSAEGWVAASYNEQFF
TRBJ2-7	15	TRBV15	NA	NA	TGTGCCACCAGCAGGTTTGGGACCGAGCTGAACGAGCAGTACTTC	CATSRFGTELNEQYF
TRBJ2-3	14	TRBV14	NA	once	TGTGCCAGCAGCCCGTACAGCAGCACAGATACGCAGTATTTT	CASSPYSSTDTQYF
TRBJ1-1	15	TRBV18	TRBD1	NA	TGTGCCAGCTCAGGACCGGGACAGATAAACACTGAAGCTTTCTTT	CASSGPGQINTEAFF
TRBJ2-1	13	TRBV24-1	NA	few	TGTGCCACCAGTGATCGAAATGTCAATGAGCAGTTCTTC	CATSDRNVNEQFF
TRBJ2-7	13	TRBV20-1	TRBD1	once	TGCAGTGCTCCGGGACAGGAGGGCTCCGAGCAGTACTTC	CSAPGQEGSEQYF
TRBJ2-1	13	TRBV20-1	NA	few	TGCAGTGCCAGTAGCGGCCTCTACAATGAGCAGTTCTTC	CSASSGLYNEQFF
TRBJ2-3	16	TRBV5-1	NA	NA	TGCGCCAGCAGTCTCGTCCTGATGGGGGGCACAGATACGCAGTATTTT	CASSLVLMGGTDTQYF
TRBJ1-2	12	TRBV12-3/TRBV12-4	TRBD1	few	TGTGCCAGCACCCAGGGGGACTATGGCTACACCTTC	CASTQGDYGYTF
TRBJ2-3	15	TRBV29-1	TRBD1	NA	TGCAGCGGACAATCACCGGGACAGGGTCCGGATACGCAGTATTTT	CSGQSPGQGPDTQYF
TRBJ2-7	16	TRBV4-2	NA	NA	TGTGCCAGCAGCCAAGGCTGGGACGGTTACTCCTACGAGCAGTACTTC	CASSQGWDGYSYEQYF
TRBJ2-1	13	TRBV11-2	NA	few	TGTGCCAGCAGCTTAGCGGCAAACCTCGAGCAGTTCTTC	CASSLAANLEQFF